The source of this T cell receptor beta chain is a study of blood T cell repertoires in COVID-19. At the level of the study: The United States, Italy and Spain were the sources of the acute and convalescent COVID-19 samples. The analysed material was cDNA or gDNA that came from T cells, B-cell-depleted T cells, or PBMCs.

Germline-derived CDR1 and CDR2 are MNHEY and SVGAGI. There are 15 residues in the CDR3. V trimming: 9 bases; J trimming: 5 bases; junction bases outside the gene matches: 10. Under the authors' procedure: By means of reference gene primer amplification, nucleated cell counts were estimated. Using immunoSEQ multiplex PCR, the repertoire was profiled, and TCRdb retains in-frame clones only, with some absent. The DNA was the basis for D and trimming; V, J and clone size are from that table. This sample has roughly 250,000 clones; just under 85% occur once, and the top ten carry roughly 4%. J is TRBJ2-1 and V is TRBV6-5; 10 bases line up with TRBD1. Material for sequencing was peripheral blood. The TCR was taken from a man aged 45-60 years with acute or convalescent COVID-19. This chain's CDR3 is CASKPGQGFDNEQFF. CDR3 bases: TGTGCCAGTAAACCGGGACAGGGGTTCGACAATGAGCAGTTCTTC.